Following are 14 T cell receptor beta chains from one sample sequenced in a study of T cell repertoires in cytomegalovirus infection. TCRdb reprocessed the reads with MiXCR, giving one entry per CDR3 protein. The table records around 710,000 distinct CDR3 sequences, 25% to 35% of them present only once. Their antigen targets remain unknown. The sequenced sample was cultured CD8+ T cells from PBMCs, obtained from culture after CMV antigen stimulation. The receptor source for this set is a human donor in good health (CMV status not recorded). Some clones in this sample may be carry-over from other donors' samples.

The table lists this clonotype with a few counts. The chain carries TRBV27 and TRBJ2-3; maybe TRBD1 (5 bases). Per germline, CDR1 MNHEY and CDR2 SMNVEV (reference sequence). The V gene lost 3 bases and the J gene lost 12 bases, with 13 bases spanning the gap. There are 12 residues in the CDR3. CDR3 sequence reads: CASSFWQGNQYF. The CDR3 DNA follows: TGTGCCAGCAGTTTCTGGCAGGGTAATCAGTATTTT.

The chain joins TRBV27 to TRBJ2-7; perhaps TRBD1 as D (6 bases). Germline CDR1 and CDR2: MNHEY and SMNVEV (reference sequence). The CDR3 spans 19 residues. Trimming left V 0 bases short and J 4 bases short, with 25 bases between. CDR3 DNA: TGTGCCAGCAGTTTATCGATAAAGGTCAGACAGGCCAGGGATTACGAGCAGTACTTC. Translation: CASSLSIKVRQARDYEQYF.

The CDR3 is CASSGDRGRDTGELFF. The CDR3 nucleotides are TGCGCCAGCAGCGGCGACAGGGGCCGGGACACCGGGGAGCTGTTTTTT. This chain connects TRBV5-1 to TRBJ2-2; 8 bases map to TRBD1. CDR1 SGHRS and CDR2 YFSETQ come from the germline V gene. This CDR3 has 16 residues. The V segment lost 4 bases and the J segment 3 bases; nucleotides outside the gene matches: 8.

This chain links TRBV19 with TRBJ2-1; 8 positions match TRBD2. Per the germline V gene, CDR1 is LNHDA and CDR2 is SQIVND (reference sequence). The CDR3 extends over 15 amino acids. V shed 3 bases, J shed 6 bases, and the junction held 7 bases outside the gene matches. In nucleotides, the CDR3 is TGTGCCAGTAGTATTCGCGACGGGAGGGTCAATGAGCAGTTCTTC. Protein product: CASSIRDGRVNEQFF. The variable domain in full, with the rest retrieved from reference TRBV19 and TRBJ2-1, is DGGITQSPKYLFRKEGQNVTLSCEQNLNHDAMYWYRQDPGQGLRLIYYSQIVNDFQKGDIAEGYSVSREKKESFPLTVTSAQKNPTAFYLCASSIRDGRVNEQFFGPGTRLTVL.

This clonotype occurred many times. The chain uses TRBV12-3 or TRBV12-4 and TRBJ2-2, with D possibly TRBD1 on 5 matching bases. The CDR3 runs to 14 residues. V was cut by 0 bases and J by 6 bases, with 8 bases left in between. The CDR3 loop is CASSLAPRAGELFF. CDR3 nucleotides: TGTGCCAGCAGTTTAGCGCCCAGGGCCGGGGAGCTGTTTTTT.

The chain is built from TRBV20-1 and TRBJ1-2; D not certain. V dropped 0 bases and J dropped 5 bases, with 19 bases sitting between them. Germline V lookup: CDR1 DFQATT, CDR2 SNEGSKA (reference sequence). The CDR3 length is 16 residues. CDR3: CSARDPKRGESYGYTF. CDR3 DNA sequence: TGCAGTGCTAGAGATCCCAAGCGTGGGGAGTCATATGGCTACACCTTC.

This clonotype appeared many times. V is TRBV12-3 or TRBV12-4 and J is TRBJ1-5; 7 bases align to TRBD1. The ends lost 6 bases at V and 2 bases at J; junction bases unmatched: 7. The CDR3 has 15 residues. CDR3 nucleotides: TGTGCCAGCAGGGAAGACAGGGCTGGCAATCAGCCCCAGCATTTT. It codes for CASREDRAGNQPQHF.

V and J are TRBV24-1 and TRBJ2-4, with D uncertain. This CDR3 region has 18 residues. With 4 bases removed from V and 8 bases from J, the gap between germline ends came to 26 bases. Germline assignment: CDR1 KGHDR and CDR2 SFDVKD. As DNA, the CDR3 is TGTGCCACCAGTGACCACCGATTTCGGGTATGGAGTGGGGACATTCAGTACTTC. It yields the protein CATSDHRFRVWSGDIQYF.

The chain is built from TRBV15 and TRBJ2-7; D gene ambiguous. V lost 0 bases and J lost 1, with 13 bases in between. The CDR3 length is 16 residues. Per germline, CDR1 LNHNV and CDR2 YYDKDF (reference sequence). The CDR3 sequence: CATSRETGWGSYEQYF. DNA of the CDR3: TGTGCCACCAGCAGAGAAACCGGATGGGGATCCTACGAGCAGTACTTC.

The rearrangement uses TRBV12-5 and TRBJ2-1; no clear D gene. V was trimmed by 6 bases and J by 8 bases, leaving 8 bases between them. Germline-derived CDR1 and CDR2 are LGHNT and FRNRAP. The CDR3 has 11 residues. The CDR3 DNA reads as TGTGCTAGTGGCCCCGGCCATGAGCAGTTCTTC. Translating gives CASGPGHEQFF.

The chain recombines TRBV6-2 or TRBV6-3 with TRBJ2-5; tentatively, D is TRBD2 (5 bases). The CDR3 runs 12 residues. With 4 bases removed from V and 4 bases from J, the gap between germline ends came to 7 bases. CDR1 is MNHEY and CDR2 is SVGEGT in the germline V gene. CDR3 bases: TGTGCCAGCAGTTGGGGAGCAGAGACCCAGTACTTC. Protein: CASSWGAETQYF.

This clonotype was seen repeatedly, ten times or more. The chain uses TRBV7-2 and TRBJ2-5, with a possible D match to TRBD2 (6 bases). The CDR3 has 16 amino acids. Deletions cut 5 bases from V and 0 bases from J, with 16 bases between. Germline CDR1 SGHTA, CDR2 FQGNSA. The CDR3 loop reads CASSQEGSTYQETQYF. The CDR3 nucleotides are TGTGCCAGCAGCCAGGAGGGATCAACGTACCAAGAGACCCAGTACTTC.

The chain uses TRBV10-3 and TRBJ2-5; D is possibly TRBD1 or TRBD2 (5 bases each). Trimming took off 11 bases at V and 0 bases at J, with 19 bases between the two ends. CDR1 and CDR2 from the germline V gene are ENHRY and SYGVKD. CDR3 length: 15 amino acids. The CDR3 coding sequence is TGTGCCGTTGGTACCGGGACGCAGTACCAAGAGACCCAGTACTTC. This gives the protein CAVGTGTQYQETQYF.

This clonotype turned up a few times. The chain has TRBV27 and TRBJ2-5, with 7 bases lining up with TRBD1. The germline CDR1 and CDR2 sequences are MNHEY and SMNVEV (reference sequence). The CDR3 is 16 amino acids. Unmatched junction bases numbered 6, after V lost 0 bases and J lost 2 bases. The DNA for the CDR3 is TGTGCCAGCAGTTTATCGACAGGGAGACCGCAAGAGACCCAGTACTTC. Translating gives CASSLSTGRPQETQYF.